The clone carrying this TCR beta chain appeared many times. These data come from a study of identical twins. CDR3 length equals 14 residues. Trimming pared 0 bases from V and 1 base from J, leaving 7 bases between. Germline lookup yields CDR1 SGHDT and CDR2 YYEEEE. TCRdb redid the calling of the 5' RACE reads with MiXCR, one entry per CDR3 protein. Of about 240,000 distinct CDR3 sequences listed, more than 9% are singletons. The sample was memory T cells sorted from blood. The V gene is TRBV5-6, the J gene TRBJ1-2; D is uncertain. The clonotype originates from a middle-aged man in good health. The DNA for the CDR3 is TGTGCCAGCAGCTTGGATTTAGATAACTATGGCTACACCTTC. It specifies CASSLDLDNYGYTF.